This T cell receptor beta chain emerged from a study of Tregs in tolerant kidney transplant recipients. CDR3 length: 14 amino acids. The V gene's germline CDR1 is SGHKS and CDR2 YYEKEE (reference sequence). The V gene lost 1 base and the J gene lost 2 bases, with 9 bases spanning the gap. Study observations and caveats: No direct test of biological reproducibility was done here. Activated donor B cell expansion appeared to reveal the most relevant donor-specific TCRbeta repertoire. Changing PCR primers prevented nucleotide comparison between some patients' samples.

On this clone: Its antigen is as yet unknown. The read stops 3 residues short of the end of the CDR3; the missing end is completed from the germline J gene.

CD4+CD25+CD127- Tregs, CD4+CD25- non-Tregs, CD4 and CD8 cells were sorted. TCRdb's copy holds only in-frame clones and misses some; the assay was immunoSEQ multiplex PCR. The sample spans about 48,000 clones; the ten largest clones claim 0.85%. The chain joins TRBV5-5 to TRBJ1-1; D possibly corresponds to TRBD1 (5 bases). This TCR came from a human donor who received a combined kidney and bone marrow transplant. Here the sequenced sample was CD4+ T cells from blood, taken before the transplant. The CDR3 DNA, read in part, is TGTGCCAGCAGCTTGCGGACAATAAACACTGAA. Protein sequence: CASSLRTINTE. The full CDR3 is CASSLRTINTEAFF.